This T cell receptor beta chain was profiled in a study of T cells in Graves' hyperthyroidism and ophthalmopathy. RNA transcripts served as the template for amplifying TCR beta CDR3 regions. First-round RT-PCR targeting the TCR CDR3 was performed with the HTBI primer set. TCRdb re-called the multiplex PCR reads through MiXCR, storing one row per CDR3 protein. Counted here are a few hundred thousand distinct CDR3 sequences, nearly 15% occurring once; the ten biggest clones make up approximately 20%. Germline-derived CDR1 and CDR2 are GTSNPN and SVGIG (reference sequence). V was clipped by 3 bases and J by 2 bases, with 16 bases between them. CDR3 length equals 15 residues. For the diagnoses, clinical symptoms, serum thyroxine and TRAb, thyroid ultrasound and orbital computed tomography were used. This clonotype was detected ten times or more.

Sample: blood. The V gene is TRBV30, the J gene TRBJ1-1; D is uncertain. The source of this sequence is a woman in her fifties or sixties with Graves' ophthalmopathy. DNA for the CDR3: TGTGCCTGGAGCGAAAACGGGGTGGGCAACACTGAAGCTTTCTTT. Translating gives CAWSENGVGNTEAFF.